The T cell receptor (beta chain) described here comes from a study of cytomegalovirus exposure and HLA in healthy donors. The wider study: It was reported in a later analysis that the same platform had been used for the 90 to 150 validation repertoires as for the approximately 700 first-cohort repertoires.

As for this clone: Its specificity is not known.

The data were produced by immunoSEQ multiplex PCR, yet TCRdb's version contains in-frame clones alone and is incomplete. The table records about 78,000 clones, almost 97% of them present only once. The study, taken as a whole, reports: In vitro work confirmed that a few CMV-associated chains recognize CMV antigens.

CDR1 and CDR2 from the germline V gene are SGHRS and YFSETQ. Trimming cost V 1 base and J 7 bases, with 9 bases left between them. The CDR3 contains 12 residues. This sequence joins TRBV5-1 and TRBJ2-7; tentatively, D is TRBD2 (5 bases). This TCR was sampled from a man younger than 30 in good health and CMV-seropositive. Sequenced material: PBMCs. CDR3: CASSLTGSEQYF. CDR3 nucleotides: TGCGCCAGCAGCTTGACTGGGAGTGAGCAGTACTTC. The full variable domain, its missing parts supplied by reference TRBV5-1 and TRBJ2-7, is KAGVTQTPRYLIKTRGQQVTLSCSPISGHRSVSWYQQTPGQGLQFLFEYFSETQRNKGNFPGRFSGRQFSNSRSEMNVSTLELGDSALYLCASSLTGSEQYFGPGTRLTVT.